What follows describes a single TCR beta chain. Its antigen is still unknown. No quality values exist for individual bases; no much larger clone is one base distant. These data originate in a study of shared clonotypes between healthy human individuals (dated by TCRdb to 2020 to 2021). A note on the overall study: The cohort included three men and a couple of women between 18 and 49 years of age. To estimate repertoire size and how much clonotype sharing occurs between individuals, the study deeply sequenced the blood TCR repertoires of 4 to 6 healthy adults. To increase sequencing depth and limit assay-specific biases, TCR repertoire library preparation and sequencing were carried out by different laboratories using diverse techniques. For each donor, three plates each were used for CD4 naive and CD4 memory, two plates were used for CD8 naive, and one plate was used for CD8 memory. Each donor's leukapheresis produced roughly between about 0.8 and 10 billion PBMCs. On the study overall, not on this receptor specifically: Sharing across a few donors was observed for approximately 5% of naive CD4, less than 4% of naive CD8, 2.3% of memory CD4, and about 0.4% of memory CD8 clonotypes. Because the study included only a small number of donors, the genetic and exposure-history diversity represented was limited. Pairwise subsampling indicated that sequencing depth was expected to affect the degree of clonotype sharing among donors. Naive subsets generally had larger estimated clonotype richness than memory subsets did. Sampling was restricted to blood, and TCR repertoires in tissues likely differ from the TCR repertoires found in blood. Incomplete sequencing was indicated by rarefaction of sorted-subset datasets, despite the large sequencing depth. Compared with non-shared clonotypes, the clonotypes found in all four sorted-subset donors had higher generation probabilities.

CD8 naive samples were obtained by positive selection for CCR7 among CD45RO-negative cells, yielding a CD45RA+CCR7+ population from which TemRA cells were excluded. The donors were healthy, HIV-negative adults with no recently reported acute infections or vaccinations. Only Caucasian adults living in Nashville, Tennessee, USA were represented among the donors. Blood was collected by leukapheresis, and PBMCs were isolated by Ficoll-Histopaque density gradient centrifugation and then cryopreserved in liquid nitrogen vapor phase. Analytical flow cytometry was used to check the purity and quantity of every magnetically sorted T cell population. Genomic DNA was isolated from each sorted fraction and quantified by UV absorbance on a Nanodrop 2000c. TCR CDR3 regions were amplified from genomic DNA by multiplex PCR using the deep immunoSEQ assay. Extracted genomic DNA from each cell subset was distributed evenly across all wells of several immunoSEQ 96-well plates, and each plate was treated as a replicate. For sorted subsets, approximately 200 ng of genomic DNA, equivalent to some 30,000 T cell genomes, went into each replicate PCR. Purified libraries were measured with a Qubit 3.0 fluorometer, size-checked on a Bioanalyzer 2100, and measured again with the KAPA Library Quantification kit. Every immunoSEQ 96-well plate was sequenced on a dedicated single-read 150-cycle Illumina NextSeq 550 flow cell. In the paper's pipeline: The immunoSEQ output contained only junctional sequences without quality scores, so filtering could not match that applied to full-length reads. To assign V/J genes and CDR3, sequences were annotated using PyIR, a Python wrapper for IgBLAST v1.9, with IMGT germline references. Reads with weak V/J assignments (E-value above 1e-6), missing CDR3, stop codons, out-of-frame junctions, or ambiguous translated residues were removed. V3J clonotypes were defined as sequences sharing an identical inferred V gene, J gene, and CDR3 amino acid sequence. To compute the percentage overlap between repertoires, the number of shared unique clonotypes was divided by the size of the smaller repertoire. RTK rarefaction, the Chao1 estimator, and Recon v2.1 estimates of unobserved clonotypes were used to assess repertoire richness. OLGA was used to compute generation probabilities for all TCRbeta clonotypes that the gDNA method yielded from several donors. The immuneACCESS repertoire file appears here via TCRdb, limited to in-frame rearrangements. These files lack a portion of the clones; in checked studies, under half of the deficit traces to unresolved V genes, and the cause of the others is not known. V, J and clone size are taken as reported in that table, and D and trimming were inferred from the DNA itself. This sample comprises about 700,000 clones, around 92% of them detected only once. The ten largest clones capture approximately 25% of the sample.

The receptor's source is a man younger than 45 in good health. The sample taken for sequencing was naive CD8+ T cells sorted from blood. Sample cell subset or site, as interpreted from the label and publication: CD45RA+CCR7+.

The nucleotide sequence reads TGTGCCAGCACCTCAGGGGGGACTTGGACAGATACGCAGTATTTT. Translated, this gives CASTSGGTWTDTQYF. Recombination connected TRBV2 to TRBJ2-3; the D segment could be TRBD1, given 7 matching bases. The germline V gene encodes CDR1 SNHLY and CDR2 FYNNEI. From cysteine to phenylalanine, the CDR3 is 15 amino acids long. Here the CDR3 DNA is all that survives: 45 bases in frame from base 1. V loses 7 bases, J loses 3 bases, and the germline ends lie 17 bases apart. The reference TRBV2 and TRBJ2-3 proteins fill in what lies around the CDR3, so the full variable domain reads EPEVTQTPSHQVTQMGQEVILRCVPISNHLYFYWYRQILGQKVEFLVSFYNNEISEKSEIFDDQFSVERPDGSNFTLKIRSTKLEDSAMYFCASTSGGTWTDTQYFGPGTRLTVL.